This T cell receptor beta chain came from a study of blood T cell repertoires in COVID-19. Study-level information: The origin of the acute and convalescent COVID-19 samples was the United States, Italy and Spain. PBMCs, B-cell-depleted T cells, or T cells were the source of the cDNA or gDNA that made up the material.

In the original analysis: Estimation of nucleated cell counts was performed using reference gene primer amplification. Here immunoSEQ multiplex PCR was the method, and the copy in TCRdb shows in-frame clones only, minus some. V, J and clone size derive from that table, while D and trimming were established from the DNA sequence. The data contain just under 150,000 clones, around nine tenths of them singletons. Material: peripheral blood. The sequence came from a woman between 45 and 65 years old with active or convalescent COVID-19.

The CDR3 DNA follows: TGTGCCAGCAGTTTAACGGGACGGGGGGATCAGCCCCAGCATTTT. This gives the protein CASSLTGRGDQPQHF. The rearrangement uses TRBV7-2 and TRBJ1-5; maybe TRBD1 (5 bases). Germline V gene data show CDR1 as SGHTA and CDR2 as FQGNSA. The CDR3 sequence is 15 residues long. V was cut by 6 bases and J by 5 bases, with 17 bases left in between.